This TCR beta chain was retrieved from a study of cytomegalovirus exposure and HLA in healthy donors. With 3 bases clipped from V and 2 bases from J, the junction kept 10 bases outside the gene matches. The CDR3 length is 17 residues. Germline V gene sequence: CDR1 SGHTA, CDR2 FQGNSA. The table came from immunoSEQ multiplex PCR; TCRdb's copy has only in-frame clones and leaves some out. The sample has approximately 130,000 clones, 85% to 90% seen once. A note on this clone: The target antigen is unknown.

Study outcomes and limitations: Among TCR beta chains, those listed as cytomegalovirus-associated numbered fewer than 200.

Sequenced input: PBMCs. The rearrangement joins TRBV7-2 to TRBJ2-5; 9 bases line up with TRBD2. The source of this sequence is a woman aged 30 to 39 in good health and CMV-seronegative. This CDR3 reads CASSFRSSSGGQETQYF. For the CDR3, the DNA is TGTGCCAGCAGCTTCAGATCGTCCAGCGGGGGGCAAGAGACCCAGTACTTC.